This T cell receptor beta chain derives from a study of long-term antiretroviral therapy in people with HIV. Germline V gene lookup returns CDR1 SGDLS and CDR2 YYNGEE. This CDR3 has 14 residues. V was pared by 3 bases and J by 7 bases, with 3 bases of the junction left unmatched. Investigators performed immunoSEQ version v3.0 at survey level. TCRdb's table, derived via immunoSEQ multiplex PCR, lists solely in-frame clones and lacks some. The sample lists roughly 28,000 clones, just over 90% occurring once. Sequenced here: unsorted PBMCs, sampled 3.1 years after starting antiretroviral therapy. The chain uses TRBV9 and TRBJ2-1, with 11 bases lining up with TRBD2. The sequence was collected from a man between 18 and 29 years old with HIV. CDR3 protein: CASSGLAGTNEQFF. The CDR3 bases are TGTGCCAGCAGCGGACTAGCGGGAACGAATGAGCAGTTCTTC.